Here is one T cell receptor (beta chain) with its context. In the original processing: The assay estimated nucleated cells by amplifying reference gene primers. Some clones are missing from TCRdb's copy, which holds only in-frame ones; the method was immunoSEQ multiplex PCR. Clone size and V and J calls were adopted from that table, with D and trimming inferred from the DNA. This sample yields around 120,000 clones, of which about 79% are seen a single time; almost 4% belongs to the top ten. The data were taken from a study of blood T cell repertoires in COVID-19. Study-level background: Whether acute or convalescent, the COVID-19 samples came from the United States, Italy and Spain. T cells, B-cell-depleted T cells, or PBMCs provided the cDNA or gDNA that served as material.

This CDR3 region has 13 residues. V was pared by 3 bases and J by 8 bases, with 13 bases between. CDR1 and CDR2 from the germline V gene are LGHDT and YNNKEL (reference sequence). This clonotype was sampled from a woman of 80 years or more with acute or convalescent COVID-19. The sequenced sample was peripheral blood. The chain is built from TRBV3-1 (or the pseudogene TRBV3-2) and TRBJ1-2, with D perhaps matching TRBD1 (5 bases). CDR3 residues: CASSQGTTMGYTF. Here the CDR3 DNA reads TGTGCCAGCAGCCAGGGGACTACTATGGGCTACACCTTC.